This TCR beta chain was sequenced in a study of identical twins (dated by TCRdb to the mid-2010s). Concerning the study at large: To test whether fetal clonotypes persist, this study deep-sequenced TCR alpha and beta repertoires from monozygotic twins, from unrelated adults of various ages, and from cord blood. To rule out contamination, replicate twin experiments were performed at different times with different library preparation protocols. General study outcomes and caveats: Invariant T cells such as MAIT and iNKT could partly confound zero-insertion analyses, although diverse VJ usage argued against such confounding for most clonotypes. Because the same donors could not be followed over many years, the conclusions depended on cross-sectional statistical analysis. Abundant cord blood beta clonotypes had fewer insertions, young adult naive repertoires showed a similar but weaker trend, and memory repertoires showed no such trend. In beta out-of-frame sequences, excess twin sharing was weaker, because having fewer shared sequences lowered the signal-to-noise ratio. Out-of-frame TCR alpha sequences shared between twins showed an excess of low generation-probability sequences compared with coincidental sharing between unrelated individuals. In monozygotic twins, recombination models systematically underestimated out-of-frame TCR alpha sharing, but the models matched the sharing seen between unrelated individuals.

This clonotype was recorded a few times. This clone's antigen is unknown. Base qualities were left out, and no much larger clone turns up one base away. Every donor was a healthy Caucasian. The twin cohort comprised three pairs of female monozygotic twins, all aged roughly 18 to 29 years. RNA for TCR libraries was isolated from peripheral blood mononuclear cells. The library came from 5' RACE. This sample was sequenced with an Illumina HiSeq 2000. Template switching added a universal primer binding site, and the final cDNA carried a unique molecular identifier that allowed TCR cDNA molecules to be counted accurately. First-strand cDNA for TCR alpha and beta chains was synthesized from specific primers in the conserved constant-segment region. To control for contamination, each cDNA library was double barcoded with a SMART-Mk sample barcode plus Illumina barcodes. Two successive PCR steps introduced TruSeq adapter sequences along with Illumina sample barcodes. The TCR alpha and beta cDNA libraries were sequenced on the Illumina HiSeq platform using custom primers. In the authors' own workflow: MiGEC was used to process raw reads and extract unique molecular identifiers, and MiXCR was used to find CDR3 positions. Recombination models were inferred per individual with the repgenHMM and IGoR tools using an EM algorithm. The analysis of shared clonotypes was done with the tcR package in R, with sharing normalized by the product of cloneset sizes. To study raw recombination without the effects of thymic and clonal selection, out-of-frame nonproductive sequences were analyzed. TCRdb reanalyzed the raw reads on its own, using fastp at Q25 for trimming and MiXCR for clone calling, and kept in-frame beta chains. Rows matching on CDR3 protein sequence are summarized as one entry with the most common DNA and genes. The V and J calls come from TCRdb's annotation, not from the publication. The sample table shows roughly 700,000 distinct CDR3 sequences, and 8% to 9% are seen once. Of the sample, around 0.95% is held by the ten largest clones.

Inclusive of the bounding cysteine and phenylalanine, the CDR3 is 15 residues long. The DNA shown is the 45-base CDR3, in frame from base 1. For CDR1 and CDR2, the germline V gene (reference sequence) lists MNHEY and SMNVEV. Trimming removed 3 bases from V and 4 bases from J, leaving 13 bases between the germline ends. These records were also assigned to another study, of yellow fever vaccine responses in identical twins. Looking at the second paper: The authors reported that the T cell response to vaccination in identical twins appeared partly convergent and partly personalized. In identical twins, the study followed T cell clones that responded to the vaccine with precision.

This chain joins TRBV27 to TRBJ2-1; TRBD2 is a possible D gene, resting on 5 matching bases. The receptor comes from a young woman in good health. The source material was PBMCs. The CDR3 protein: CASSLVSGVYNEQFF. The bases read TGTGCCAGCAGTTTGGTTTCCGGGGTTTACAATGAGCAGTTCTTC.